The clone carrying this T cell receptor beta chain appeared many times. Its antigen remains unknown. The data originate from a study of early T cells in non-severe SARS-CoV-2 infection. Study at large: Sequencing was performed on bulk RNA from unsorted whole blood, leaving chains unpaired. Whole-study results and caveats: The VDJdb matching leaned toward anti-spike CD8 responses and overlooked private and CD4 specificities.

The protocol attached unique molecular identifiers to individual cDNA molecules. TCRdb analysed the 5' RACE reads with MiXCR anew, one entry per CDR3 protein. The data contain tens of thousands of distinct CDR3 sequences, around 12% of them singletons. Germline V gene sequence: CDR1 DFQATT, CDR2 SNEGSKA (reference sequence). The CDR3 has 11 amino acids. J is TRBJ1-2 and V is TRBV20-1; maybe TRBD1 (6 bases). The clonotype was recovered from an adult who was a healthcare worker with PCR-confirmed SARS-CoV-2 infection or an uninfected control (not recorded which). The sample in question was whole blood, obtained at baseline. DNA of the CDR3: TGCAGCTTGGGGGGCCCTTATGGCTACACCTTC. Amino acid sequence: CSLGGPYGYTF.